These 22 T cell receptor beta chains came from one sample sequenced in a study of memory CD4+ T cells and cytomegalovirus serostatus. The sort gate was single viable CD3+CD4+CD8-CD45RO+ cells for memory CD4+ T cells. Clones were sequenced by immunoSEQ multiplex PCR, and TCRdb holds only the in-frame ones, with some missing. The table has 27,000 or so clones, about 80% seen once. The sample taken for sequencing was memory CD4+ T cells from blood. Source of these receptors: an adult in good health and CMV-seronegative.

The rearrangement links TRBV6-6 to TRBJ2-7; 10 bases are shared with TRBD2. J was trimmed by 2 bases and V by 5 bases; bases with no gene match: 3. Germline loops: CDR1 MNHNY, CDR2 SVGAGI (reference sequence). The CDR3 length is 14 residues. The CDR3 sequence: CASSRSGRTYEQYF. CDR3 coding DNA: TGTGCCAGCAGTCGTAGCGGGAGGACCTACGAGCAGTACTTC.

The V gene is TRBV28, the J gene TRBJ2-2, with a tentative D call TRBD1 (5 bases). Germline CDR1 reads MDHEN; CDR2 reads SYDVKM. The CDR3 sequence is 14 residues long. Trimming took off 6 bases at V and 4 bases at J, with 12 bases between the two ends. CDR3 bases: TGTGCCAGCAGCCTTGGACAAACCACCGGGGAGCTGTTTTTT. Translating gives CASSLGQTTGELFF.

The chain uses TRBV30 and TRBJ2-2; 10 bases line up with TRBD1. The CDR3 is 15 amino acids. CDR1 is GTSNPN and CDR2 is SVGIG in the germline V gene (reference sequence). Trimming removed 4 bases from V and 7 bases from J; junction bases left unmatched: 9. The CDR3 DNA reads TGTGCCTGGACGCGACAGGGGGCCCAGGGCGGGGAGCTGTTTTTT. It yields the protein CAWTRQGAQGGELFF.

This chain connects TRBV4-3 to TRBJ2-7; 7 nucleotides match TRBD1. V was pared by 1 base and J by 3 bases, with 6 bases of the junction left unmatched. This CDR3 has 15 amino acids. Germline loops: CDR1 LGHNA, CDR2 YSLEER. The CDR3 DNA is TGCGCCAGCAGCCAAGGACAGGGTCCGAGCTACGAGCAGTACTTC. It specifies CASSQGQGPSYEQYF.

The rearrangement links TRBV4-1 to TRBJ1-1, with D possibly being TRBD1 (5 bases). From germline, CDR1 is MGHRA and CDR2 YSYEKL. V dropped 4 bases and J dropped 4 bases, with 19 bases sitting between them. The CDR3 consists of 16 residues. The CDR3 protein is CASSRGGAGLPTEAFF. CDR3 DNA sequence: TGCGCCAGCAGCCGGGGGGGTGCGGGTTTGCCCACTGAAGCTTTCTTT.

This clone was found once. V is TRBV5-6 and J is TRBJ1-4; 7 positions agree with TRBD1. V gave up 4 bases and J gave up 8 bases; unmatched junction bases: 5. Germline V gene data show CDR1 as SGHDT and CDR2 as YYEEEE. The CDR3 length is 13 residues. CDR3 DNA: TGTGCCAGCAGCACCGCAGGGGGAGAAAAACTGTTTTTT. Amino acid sequence: CASSTAGGEKLFF.

This clone was counted a few times. This chain uses TRBV21-1 with TRBJ1-1. TRBV21-1 is a documented pseudogene. The CDR3 totals 16 residues. CDR3 loop: CASSATGISMNTEAFF. Here the CDR3 DNA reads TGTGCCAGCAGTGCGACCGGCATATCGATGAACACTGAAGCTTTCTTT.

The rearrangement joins TRBV5-6 to TRBJ2-3, with TRBD1 identical over 9 bases. CDR1 SGHDT and CDR2 YYEEEE come from the germline V gene. V trimming: 4 bases; J trimming: 4 bases; junction bases outside the gene matches: 4. This CDR3 is built from 14 residues. The DNA for the CDR3 is TGTGCCAGCAGCCCACAGGGGGCGTCAGATACGCAGTATTTT. It codes for CASSPQGASDTQYF.

This chain joins TRBV10-3 and TRBJ1-5, with no clear D. V lost 4 bases, J lost 5 bases, and 6 bases lay in between. The germline V gene encodes CDR1 ENHRY and CDR2 SYGVKD. This CDR3 spans 12 amino acids. CDR3 in DNA: TGTGCCATCAGTGGGGGAGATCAGCCCCAGCATTTT. As protein: CAISGGDQPQHF.

The J gene is TRBJ2-2, the V gene TRBV5-5; TRBD2 aligns across 8 bases. The germline CDR1 and CDR2 sequences are SGHKS and YYEKEE (reference sequence). Trimming at V came to 7 bases and at J to 6 bases, leaving 8 bases not matched to a gene. CDR3 length: 14 residues. The DNA of the CDR3 is TGTGCCAGCTTAGGAACTAGCGGACCCGGGGAGCTGTTTTTT. It encodes CASLGTSGPGELFF.

This chain links TRBV7-8 with TRBJ2-1; D gene uncertain. The germline V gene encodes CDR1 SGHVS and CDR2 FQNEAQ. Trimming took off 5 bases at V and 11 bases at J, with 13 bases between the two ends. CDR3 length: 12 residues. The CDR3 bases are TGTGCCAGCAGCCCAGCGATGAATAAGCAGTTCTTC. Translating it yields CASSPAMNKQFF. The variable domain in full, completed from reference TRBV7-8 and TRBJ2-1, reads GAGVSQSPRYKVAKRGQDVALRCDPISGHVSLFWYQQALGQGPEFLTYFQNEAQLDKSGLPSDRFFAERPEGSVSTLKIQRTQQEDSAVYLCASSPAMNKQFFGPGTRLTVL.

The chain employs TRBV27 and TRBJ2-3, with D unresolved. Germline V gives CDR1 MNHEY, CDR2 SMNVEV (reference sequence). The V end was cut by 7 bases, the J end by 0 bases, with 11 bases between. There are 14 residues in the CDR3. In DNA, the CDR3 is TGTGCCAGCACCATTAGTGCTAGCACAGATACGCAGTATTTT. As protein: CASTISASTDTQYF.

The rearrangement joins TRBV5-6 to TRBJ2-7; the D is unclear. The CDR3 covers 15 residues. V was shortened by 3 bases and J by 2 bases, with 15 bases between the two germline ends. CDR1 is SGHDT, CDR2 YYEEEE, per germline. The CDR3 here is CASSSLASWAYEQYF. The DNA of the CDR3 is TGTGCCAGCAGCTCGCTGGCCTCCTGGGCCTACGAGCAGTACTTC.

The chain couples TRBV28 to TRBJ1-5; no definite D call. CDR1 MDHEN and CDR2 SYDVKM come from the germline V gene. The CDR3 is 16 amino acids. Trimming removed 3 bases from V and 0 bases from J, with 12 bases in between. The CDR3 nucleotides are TGTGCCAGCAGTTTGGCACAAGCCGATAGCAATCAGCCCCAGCATTTT. The encoded protein is CASSLAQADSNQPQHF.

The J gene is TRBJ1-4, the V gene TRBV7-8; D is undetermined. The germline V gene has CDR1 SGHVS and CDR2 FQNEAQ. The CDR3 extends over 14 amino acids. Trimming left V 3 bases short and J 0 bases short, with 5 bases between. The CDR3 loop is CASSLDTTNEKLFF. DNA for the CDR3: TGTGCCAGCAGCTTGGATACAACTAATGAAAAACTGTTTTTT.

V usage is TRBV28 and J usage is TRBJ2-5; 9 positions match TRBD2. This CDR3 is built from 15 residues. Germline CDR1 is MDHEN and CDR2 is SYDVKM. V dropped 5 bases and J dropped 3; count of bases not matched to a gene: 7. The CDR3 sequence is CASSPAGGRKETQYF. DNA for the CDR3: TGTGCCAGCAGTCCAGCGGGGGGACGTAAAGAGACCCAGTACTTC.

The rearrangement joins TRBV6-6 to TRBJ2-7, with 8 bases identical to TRBD1. Germline lookup yields CDR1 MNHNY and CDR2 SVGAGI (reference sequence). The CDR3 has 14 amino acids. V shed 6 bases and J 0 bases; nucleotides not matched to a gene: 4. In nucleotides, the CDR3 is TGTGCCAGCAGAATAGGACAGGGCTCCTACGAGCAGTACTTC. It is translated as CASRIGQGSYEQYF.

On this clone itself: Relative to the germline gene, one junction end is altered; a read error may explain this. The chain carries TRBV7-7 and TRBJ2-1, with 10 bases fitting TRBD2. This CDR3 region has 15 residues. The germline gives CDR1 SSHAT, CDR2 FNYEAQ (reference sequence). The CDR3 reads CASSLGAGGNNEQFF. As DNA, the CDR3 is TGTGCTAGCAGCTTAGGAGCGGGGGGGAACAATGAGCAGTTCTTC.

The gene calls are TRBV4-2 and TRBJ2-2, with unresolved D. The CDR3 length is 15 residues. From germline, CDR1 is LGHNA and CDR2 YNFKEQ. The V end lost 4 bases, the J end lost 5 bases, and 14 bases lay between the germline ends. The CDR3 spells CASSPRSDVTGELFF. The CDR3 DNA reads TGTGCCAGCAGCCCCCGCTCTGACGTGACCGGGGAGCTGTTTTTT.

V is TRBV2 and J is TRBJ1-4; D gene uncertain. The CDR3 length is 15 residues. Germline V CDR1 and CDR2: SNHLY, FYNNEI. V was shortened by 0 bases and J by 7 bases, with 12 bases between the two germline ends. The CDR3 loop reads CASSEAARLAEKLFF. The CDR3 DNA is TGTGCCAGCAGTGAAGCGGCCCGCTTGGCTGAAAAACTGTTTTTT. Variable domain in full (rest from reference TRBV2 and TRBJ1-4): EPEVTQTPSHQVTQMGQEVILRCVPISNHLYFYWYRQILGQKVEFLVSFYNNEISEKSEIFDDQFSVERPDGSNFTLKIRSTKLEDSAMYFCASSEAARLAEKLFFGSGTQLSVL.

CDR3 nucleotide sequence: TGCGCCAGCAGCCAAGATGAAAATCAGCCCCAGCATTTT. Residues: CASSQDENQPQHF. This chain connects TRBV4-3 to TRBJ1-5; D ambiguous. This CDR3 is 13 amino acids long. Germline CDR1 is LGHNA and CDR2 is YSLEER. Trimming stripped 0 bases from V and 4 bases from J, with 4 bases between.

The chain links TRBV5-8 to TRBJ2-1, with 11 bases identical to TRBD2. In germline, CDR1 is SGHTS, CDR2 YDEGEE. The V gene end was trimmed by 5 bases and the J gene end by 4 bases; junction bases not matched to a gene: 5. The CDR3 length is 15 residues. Written as DNA, the CDR3 is TGTGCCAGCAGGGCCGGGACTAGCGGTTACAATGAGCAGTTCTTC. Translating it yields CASRAGTSGYNEQFF. Using reference TRBV5-8 and TRBJ2-1 for the parts outside the CDR3, the full variable domain is EAGVTQSPTHLIKTRGQQATLRCSPISGHTSVYWYQQALGLGLQFLLWYDEGEERNRGNFPPRFSGRQFPNYSSELNVNALELEDSALYLCASRAGTSGYNEQFFGPGTRLTVL.